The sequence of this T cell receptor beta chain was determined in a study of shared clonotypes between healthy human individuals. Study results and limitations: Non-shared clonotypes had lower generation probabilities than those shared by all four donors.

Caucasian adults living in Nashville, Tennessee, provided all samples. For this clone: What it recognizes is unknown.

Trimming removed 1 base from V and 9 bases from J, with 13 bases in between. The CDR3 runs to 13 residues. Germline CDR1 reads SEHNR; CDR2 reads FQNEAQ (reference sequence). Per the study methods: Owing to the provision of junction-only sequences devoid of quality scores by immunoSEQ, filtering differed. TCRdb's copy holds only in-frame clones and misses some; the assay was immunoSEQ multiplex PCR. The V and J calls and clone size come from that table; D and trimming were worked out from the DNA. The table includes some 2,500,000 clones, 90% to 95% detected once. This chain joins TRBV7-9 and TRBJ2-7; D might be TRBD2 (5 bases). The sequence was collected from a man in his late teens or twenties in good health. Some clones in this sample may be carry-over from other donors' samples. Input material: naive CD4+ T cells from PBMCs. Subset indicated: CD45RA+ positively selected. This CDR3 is CASSLGERSWQYF. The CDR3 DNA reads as TGTGCCAGCAGCTTAGGAGAGCGGTCCTGGCAGTACTTC.